The 10 T cell receptor beta chains below come from one sample, sequenced in a study of T cell repertoires in cytomegalovirus infection. Their recognized antigens are unknown. From the reads, TCRdb called clonotypes with MiXCR, one entry per CDR3 protein. The data show roughly 920,000 distinct CDR3 sequences, around 29% seen once. The specimen was cultured CD8+ T cells from PBMCs, collected from culture after CMV antigen stimulation. These receptor sequences come from a human donor in good health (CMV status not recorded). Some clones in this sample may be carry-over from other donors' samples.

The rearrangement joins TRBV27 to TRBJ2-7; possibly TRBD1 for D (7 bases). Germline V gene lookup returns CDR1 MNHEY and CDR2 SMNVEV (reference sequence). The CDR3 is 11 amino acids. V gave up 8 bases and J gave up 7 bases, with 12 bases separating them. DNA of the CDR3: TGTGCCAGCCGGAGGGGGCTTGAGCAGTACTTC. This sequence encodes CASRRGLEQYF.

The chain employs TRBV25-1 and TRBJ2-1; D remains ambiguous. The CDR3 runs to 11 residues. Germline V gene data show CDR1 as MGHDK and CDR2 as SYGVNS. V lost 2 bases and J lost 7, with 3 bases in between. CDR3 DNA sequence: TGTGCCAGCAGTGAAAAAAATGAGCAGTTCTTC. Translating gives CASSEKNEQFF.

The chain links TRBV10-3 to TRBJ1-5, with D tentatively TRBD1 (6 bases). CDR1 is ENHRY, CDR2 SYGVKD, per germline. The CDR3 runs to 19 residues. V was clipped by 1 base and J by 0 bases, with 19 bases between them. The CDR3 region is CAISEYRDTYPNSNQPQHF. The CDR3 DNA follows: TGTGCCATCAGTGAGTACAGGGACACTTACCCCAATAGCAATCAGCCCCAGCATTTT.

There are many counts of this clonotype. This rearrangement joins TRBV7-2 to TRBJ1-2; D gene unclear. The CDR3 has 14 amino acids. Between the trimmed V and J ends, which lost 1 base and 1 base, there was a span of 7 bases. The germline V gene encodes CDR1 SGHTA and CDR2 FQGNSA. The CDR3 coding sequence is TGTGCCAGCAGCTTAGGGCGGATTAACTATGGCTACACCTTC. Protein sequence: CASSLGRINYGYTF.

Of note for this clonotype: This clone may be a read error of a much larger clone one base away. This chain uses TRBV7-8 with TRBJ2-3, with TRBD2 matching over 7 bases. Germline CDR1 and CDR2: SGHVS and FQNEAQ. The length of the CDR3 is 16 residues. The CDR3 protein is CANSPPLAVVTDTQYF. Written as DNA, the CDR3 is TGTGCCAACAGCCCCCCTCTAGCGGTAGTTACAGATACGCAGTATTTT.

This clonotype was counted a few times. V usage is TRBV2 and J usage is TRBJ2-3, with D unclear. V lost 7 bases and J 0 bases, leaving 14 bases between the germline ends. This CDR3 is 15 amino acids long. Germline-derived CDR1 and CDR2 are SNHLY and FYNNEI. The CDR3 here is CASTYDLGSTDTQYF. DNA of the CDR3: TGTGCCAGCACCTACGACCTCGGGAGCACAGATACGCAGTATTTT.

This clonotype was detected a few times. The chain has TRBV7-8 and TRBJ2-3; 9 bases agree with TRBD2. Trimming at V came to 5 bases and at J to 14 bases, leaving 17 bases not matched to a gene. The CDR3 totals 15 residues. Germline assignment: CDR1 SGHVS and CDR2 FQNEAQ. CDR3 DNA: TGTGCCAGCAGCCTCGAGAGCGGGGGGAAAGGTTCAATGTATTTT. Protein product: CASSLESGGKGSMYF.

V usage is TRBV6-1 and J usage is TRBJ2-7; D might be TRBD1 or TRBD2, each matching 5 bases. CDR1 and CDR2 from the germline V gene are MNHNS and SASEGT. With 10 bases removed from V and 0 bases from J, the gap between germline ends came to 16 bases. CDR3 size: 14 residues. The CDR3 sequence is CATITGASSYEQYV. The DNA of the CDR3 is TGTGCCACAATAACCGGGGCCAGCTCCTACGAGCAGTACGTC.

This clonotype has a handful of counts. This sequence joins TRBV11-2 and TRBJ1-6; 7 bases are shared with TRBD1. Germline CDR1 and CDR2: SGHAT and FQNNGV. CDR3 length equals 16 residues. J lost 10 bases, V lost 5 bases, and 14 bases had no gene match. The CDR3 is CASSESLTGFGSPLHF. CDR3 sequence (DNA): TGTGCCAGCAGCGAAAGTTTGACAGGGTTCGGGTCACCCCTCCACTTT.

A few counts support this clonotype. The genes are TRBV5-4 and TRBJ2-1; D could derive from TRBD1 or TRBD2 (5 bases each). CDR3 length equals 17 residues. Germline loops: CDR1 SGHNT, CDR2 YYREEE (reference sequence). V was pared by 3 bases and J by 4 bases, with 20 bases between. The CDR3, as DNA: TGTGCCAGCAGCTCACTGGGACGGGGCGGGTTATACAATGAGCAGTTCTTC. Residues: CASSSLGRGGLYNEQFF.